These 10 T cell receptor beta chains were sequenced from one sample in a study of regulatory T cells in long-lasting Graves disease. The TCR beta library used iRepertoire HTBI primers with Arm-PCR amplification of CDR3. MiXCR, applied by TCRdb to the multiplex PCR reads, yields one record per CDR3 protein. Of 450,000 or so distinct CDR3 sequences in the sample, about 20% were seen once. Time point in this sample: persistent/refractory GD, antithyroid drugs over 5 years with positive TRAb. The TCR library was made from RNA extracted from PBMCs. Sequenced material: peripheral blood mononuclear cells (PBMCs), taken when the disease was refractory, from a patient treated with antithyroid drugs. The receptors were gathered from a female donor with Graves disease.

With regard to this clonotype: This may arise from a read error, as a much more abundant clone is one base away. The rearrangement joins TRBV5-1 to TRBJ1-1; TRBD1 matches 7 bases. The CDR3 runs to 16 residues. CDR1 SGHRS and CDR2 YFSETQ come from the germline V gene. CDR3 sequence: CAGSYWDRPKYTEAFF. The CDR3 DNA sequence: TGCGCCGGCAGCTACTGGGACAGACCCAAGTACACTGAAGCTTTCTTT. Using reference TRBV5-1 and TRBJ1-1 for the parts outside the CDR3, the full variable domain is KAGVTQTPRYLIKTRGQQVTLSCSPISGHRSVSWYQQTPGQGLQFLFEYFSETQRNKGNFPGRFSGRQFSNSRSEMNVSTLELGDSALYLCAGSYWDRPKYTEAFFGQGTRLTVV.

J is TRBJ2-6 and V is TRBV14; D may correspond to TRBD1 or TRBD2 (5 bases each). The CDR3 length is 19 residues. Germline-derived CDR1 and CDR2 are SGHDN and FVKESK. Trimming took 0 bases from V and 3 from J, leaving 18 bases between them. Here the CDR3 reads CASSQDFPSGLDGANVLTF. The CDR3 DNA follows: TGTGCCAGCAGCCAAGATTTTCCTTCGGGGCTCGATGGGGCCAACGTCCTGACTTTC.

CDR3 DNA: TGTGCCAGCAGTTACTCTATGGATCCCTTGAGCTCCTATAATTCACCCCTCCACTTT. Translated: CASSYSMDPLSSYNSPLHF. This chain links TRBV6-5 with TRBJ1-6; D gene unclear. The CDR3 extends over 19 amino acids. V was cut by 0 bases and J by 0 bases, with 15 bases left in between. Germline V lookup: CDR1 MNHEY, CDR2 SVGAGI.

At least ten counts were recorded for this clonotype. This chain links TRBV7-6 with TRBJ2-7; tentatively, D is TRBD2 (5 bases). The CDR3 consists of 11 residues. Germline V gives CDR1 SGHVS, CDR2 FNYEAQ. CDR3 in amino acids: CTQERAYEQYF. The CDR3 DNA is TGTACTCAGGAGAGGGCCTACGAGCAGTACTTC.

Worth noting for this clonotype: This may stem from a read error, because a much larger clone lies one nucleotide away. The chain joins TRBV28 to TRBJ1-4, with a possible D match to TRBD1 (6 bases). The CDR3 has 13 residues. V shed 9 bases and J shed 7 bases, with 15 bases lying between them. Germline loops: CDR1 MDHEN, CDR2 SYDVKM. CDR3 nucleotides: TGTGCCAGTTACAGGGCCTTGAGTGAAAAACTGTTTTTT. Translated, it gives CASYRALSEKLFF. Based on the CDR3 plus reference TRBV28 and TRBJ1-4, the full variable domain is DVKVTQSSRYLVKRTGEKVFLECVQDMDHENMFWYRQDPGLGLRLIYFSYDVKMKEKGDIPEGYSVSREKKERFSLILESASTNQTSMYLCASYRALSEKLFFGSGTQLSVL.

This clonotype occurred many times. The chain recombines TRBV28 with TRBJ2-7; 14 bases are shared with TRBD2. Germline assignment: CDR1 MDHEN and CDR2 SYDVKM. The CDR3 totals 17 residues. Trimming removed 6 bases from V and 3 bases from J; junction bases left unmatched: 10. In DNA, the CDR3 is TGTGCCAGCAGGGTGATGACAGGGACTAGCGGGAGCTACGAGCAGTACTTC. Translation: CASRVMTGTSGSYEQYF.

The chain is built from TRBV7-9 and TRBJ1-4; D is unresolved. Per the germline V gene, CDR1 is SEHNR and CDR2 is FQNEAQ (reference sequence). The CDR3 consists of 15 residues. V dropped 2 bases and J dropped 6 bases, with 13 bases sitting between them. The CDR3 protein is CASSLIEAVYEKLFF. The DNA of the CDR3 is TGTGCCAGCAGCTTAATTGAGGCTGTCTATGAAAAACTGTTTTTT.

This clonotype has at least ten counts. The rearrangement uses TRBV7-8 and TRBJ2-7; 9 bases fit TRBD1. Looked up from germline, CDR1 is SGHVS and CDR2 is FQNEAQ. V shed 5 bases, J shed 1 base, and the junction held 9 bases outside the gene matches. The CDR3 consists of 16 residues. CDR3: CASSVRDREQSYEQYF. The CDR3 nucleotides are TGTGCCAGCAGCGTCAGGGACAGGGAACAATCCTACGAGCAGTACTTC.

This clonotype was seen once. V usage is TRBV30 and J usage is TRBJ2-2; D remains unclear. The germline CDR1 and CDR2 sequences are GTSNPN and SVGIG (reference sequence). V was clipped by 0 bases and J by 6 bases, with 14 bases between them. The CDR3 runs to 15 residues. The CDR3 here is CAWSVPGPMAGELFF. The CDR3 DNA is TGTGCCTGGAGTGTACCCGGCCCGATGGCCGGGGAGCTGTTTTTT.

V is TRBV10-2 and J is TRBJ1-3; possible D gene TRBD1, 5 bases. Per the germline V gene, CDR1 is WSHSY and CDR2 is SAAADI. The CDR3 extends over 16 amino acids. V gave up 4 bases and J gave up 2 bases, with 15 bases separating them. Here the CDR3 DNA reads TGCGCCAGCAGTGTAACAGGAGCCAGCCCTGGAAACACCATATATTTT. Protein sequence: CASSVTGASPGNTIYF.